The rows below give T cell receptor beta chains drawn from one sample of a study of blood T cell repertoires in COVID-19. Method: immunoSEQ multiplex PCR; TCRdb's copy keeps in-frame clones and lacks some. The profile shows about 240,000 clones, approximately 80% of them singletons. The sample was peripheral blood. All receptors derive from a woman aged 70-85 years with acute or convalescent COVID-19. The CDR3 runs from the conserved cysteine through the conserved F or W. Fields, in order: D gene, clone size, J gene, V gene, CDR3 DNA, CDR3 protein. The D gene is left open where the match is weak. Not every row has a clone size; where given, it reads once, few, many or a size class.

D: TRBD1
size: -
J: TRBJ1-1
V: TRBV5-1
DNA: TGCGCCAGCAGCTTGCAGGACAGGGGAACTGAAGCTTTCTTT
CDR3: CASSLQDRGTEAFF

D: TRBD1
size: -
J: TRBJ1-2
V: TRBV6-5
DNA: TGTGCCAGCAGTAAATTCGGGACAGGGGCCGGCTACACCTTC
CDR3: CASSKFGTGAGYTF

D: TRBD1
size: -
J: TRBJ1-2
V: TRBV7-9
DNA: TGTGCCAGCAGCATATCCAGGGGGCCTCGGGATGGCTACACCTTC
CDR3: CASSISRGPRDGYTF

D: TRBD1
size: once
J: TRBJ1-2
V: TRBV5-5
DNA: TGTGCCAGCAGTTCCGGACAGGGGTATGGCTACACCTTC
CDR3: CASSSGQGYGYTF

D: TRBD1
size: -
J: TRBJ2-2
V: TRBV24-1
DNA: TGTGCCACCAGTCCCGGGACAGGGACAACCGGGGAGCTGTTTTTT
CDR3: CATSPGTGTTGELFF

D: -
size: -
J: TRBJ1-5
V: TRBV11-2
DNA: TGTGCCAGCAGCTTAGAAACTACCAATCAGCCCCAGCATTTT
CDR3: CASSLETTNQPQHF

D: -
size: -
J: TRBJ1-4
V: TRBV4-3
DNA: TGCGCCAGCAGCCAAGCAAGCGCAGGGGCTAGTGAAAAACTGTTTTTT
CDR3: CASSQASAGASEKLFF

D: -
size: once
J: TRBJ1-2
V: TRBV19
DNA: TGTGCCAGTAGTATGGGCAGTAACTATGGCTACACCTTC
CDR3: CASSMGSNYGYTF

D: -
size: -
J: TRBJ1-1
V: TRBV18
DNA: TGTGCCAGCTCACCACAGGGGAAAACGAACACTGAAGCTTTCTTT
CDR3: CASSPQGKTNTEAFF

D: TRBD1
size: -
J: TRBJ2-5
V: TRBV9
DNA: TGTGCCAGCAGCGCCAGGGGGCAAGAGACCCAGTACTTC
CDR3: CASSARGQETQYF

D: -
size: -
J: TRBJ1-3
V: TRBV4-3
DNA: TGCGCCAGCAGCCAAGTAGGAAGCCAGGGATTGAACACCATATATTTT
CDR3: CASSQVGSQGLNTIYF

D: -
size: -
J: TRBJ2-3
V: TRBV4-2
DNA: TGTGCCAGCAGCCAAGAATACACAGATACGCAGTATTTT
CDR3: CASSQEYTDTQYF

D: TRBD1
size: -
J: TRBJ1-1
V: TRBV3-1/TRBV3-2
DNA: TGTGCCAGCAGCCGGGGACGAGGACAGGGAACCACTGAAGCTTTCTTT
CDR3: CASSRGRGQGTTEAFF

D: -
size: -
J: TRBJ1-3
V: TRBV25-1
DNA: TGTGCCAGCAGCCAGGGAACGGGAAACACCATATATTTT
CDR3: CASSQGTGNTIYF

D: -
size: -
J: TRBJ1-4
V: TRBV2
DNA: TGTGCCAGCAGTCAGGGTTTCACTAATGAAAAACTGTTTTTT
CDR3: CASSQGFTNEKLFF

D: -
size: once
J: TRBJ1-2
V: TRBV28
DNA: TGTGCCAGCAGTCCCCTCTACGGGGGGTGGAATGGCTACACCTTC
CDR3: CASSPLYGGWNGYTF

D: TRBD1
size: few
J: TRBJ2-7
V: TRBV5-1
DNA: TGCGCCAGCAGCTTGGCCCGGGACAGGGGCGACGAGCAGTACTTC
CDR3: CASSLARDRGDEQYF

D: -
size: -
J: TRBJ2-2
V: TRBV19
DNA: TGTGCCAGTAGTATGGGGGGCACCGGGGAGCTGTTTTTT
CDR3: CASSMGGTGELFF

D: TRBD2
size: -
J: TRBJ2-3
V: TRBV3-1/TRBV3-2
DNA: TGTGCCAGCAGCCAACAAGGACTAGCGGGGATCACAGATACGCAGTATTTT
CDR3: CASSQQGLAGITDTQYF

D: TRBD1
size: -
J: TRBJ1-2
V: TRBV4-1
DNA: TGCGCCAGCAGCCAAAACACAGGGGTATATGATGGCTACACCTTC
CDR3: CASSQNTGVYDGYTF

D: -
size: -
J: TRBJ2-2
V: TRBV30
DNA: TGTGCCTGGGCCTCTTTGGGACAACTCACCGGGGAGCTGTTTTTT
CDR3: CAWASLGQLTGELFF

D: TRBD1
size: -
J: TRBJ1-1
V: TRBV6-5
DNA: TGTGCCAGCAGGACAGGGGGCGCAGGGAACACTGAAGCTTTCTTT
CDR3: CASRTGGAGNTEAFF

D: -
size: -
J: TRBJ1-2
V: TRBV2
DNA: TGTGCCAGCCCCTTTGTGACTTCCTATGGCTACACCTTC
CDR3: CASPFVTSYGYTF

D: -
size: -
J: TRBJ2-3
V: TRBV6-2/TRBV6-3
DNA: TGTGCCAGCAGTTGGCAGGGGATGGGGACAGATACGCAGTATTTT
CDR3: CASSWQGMGTDTQYF

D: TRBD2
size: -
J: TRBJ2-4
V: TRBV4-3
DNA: TGCGCCAGCAGCCAAGATGAGCGACTAGCGGGGGGGCCTCAGTACTTC
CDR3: CASSQDERLAGGPQYF

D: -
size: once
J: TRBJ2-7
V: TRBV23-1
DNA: TGCGCCAGCACCGAGACAGGTACCTACGAGCAGTACTTC
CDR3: CASTETGTYEQYF

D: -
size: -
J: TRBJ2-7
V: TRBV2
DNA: TGTGCCAGCACTCCACAGGGGACGGAGGGGGAGCAGTACTTC
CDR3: CASTPQGTEGEQYF

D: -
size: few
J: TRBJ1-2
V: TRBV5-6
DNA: TGTGCCAGCAGCATTGACAGAACTAACTATGGCTACACCTTC
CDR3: CASSIDRTNYGYTF

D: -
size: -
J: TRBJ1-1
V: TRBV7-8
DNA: TGTGCCAGCAGCTTCAGGATAGGGGGAATAAACACTGAAGCTTTCTTT
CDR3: CASSFRIGGINTEAFF

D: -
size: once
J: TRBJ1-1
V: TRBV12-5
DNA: TGTGCTAGTGGTTTGGAAGGTCGAAGCGCTGAAGCTTTCTTT
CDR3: CASGLEGRSAEAFF

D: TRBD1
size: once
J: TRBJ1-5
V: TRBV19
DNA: TGTGCCAGTAGTATAGCAGGACAGGGCTATCAGCCCCAGCATTTT
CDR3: CASSIAGQGYQPQHF

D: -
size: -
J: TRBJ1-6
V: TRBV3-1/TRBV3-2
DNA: TGTGCCAGCGGCGGCGGGGGGAATTCACCCCTCCACTTT
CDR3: CASGGGGNSPLHF

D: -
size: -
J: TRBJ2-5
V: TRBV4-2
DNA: TGTGCCAGCAGCCAAGTGGAGCTAGTAGAGACCCAGTACTTC
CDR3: CASSQVELVETQYF

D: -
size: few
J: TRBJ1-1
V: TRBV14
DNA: TGTGCCAGCAGCCGACAGCTTAACACTGAAGCTTTCTTT
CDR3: CASSRQLNTEAFF

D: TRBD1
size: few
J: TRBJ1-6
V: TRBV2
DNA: TGTGCCAGCAGTGATGGGGGACAGGACAATTCACCCCTCCACTTT
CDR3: CASSDGGQDNSPLHF

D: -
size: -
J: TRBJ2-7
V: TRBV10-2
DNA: TGCGCCAGCAGTGAGTCAATACAGACGCGCTACGAGCAGTACTTC
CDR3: CASSESIQTRYEQYF

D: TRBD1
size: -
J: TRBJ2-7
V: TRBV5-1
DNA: TGCGCCAGCAGCAGATCCGGGACAGGCTCCTACGAGCAGTACTTC
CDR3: CASSRSGTGSYEQYF